The clone carrying this TCR beta chain was recorded once. TCRdb's table, derived via immunoSEQ multiplex PCR, lists solely in-frame clones and lacks some. This sample carries around 190,000 clones, roughly 84% of them seen once, and the ten largest clones take about 13%. The data belong to a study of blood T cell repertoires in COVID-19. Study details: Italy, Spain and the United States were the sources of the convalescent and acute COVID-19 samples.

Trimming at V came to 1 base and at J to 5 bases, leaving 9 bases not matched to a gene. There are 17 residues in the CDR3. Per germline, CDR1 LNHDA and CDR2 SQIVND (reference sequence). Sequencing used peripheral blood. The origin of this receptor is a human donor in a cohort sampled during active COVID-19. The chain is built from TRBV19 and TRBJ2-2, with 8 bases matching TRBD2. In nucleotides, the CDR3 is TGTGCCAGTAGTATAGCACTAGCGGTTCTGAAGACCGGGGAGCTGTTTTTT. It specifies CASSIALAVLKTGELFF.